This T cell receptor (beta chain) was profiled in a study of patients and donors after allogeneic stem cell transplantation. TCRdb reprocessed the RT-PCR reads via MiXCR and lists one record per CDR3 protein. The sample carries 15,000 to 20,000 distinct CDR3 sequences, 4.9% recorded once. V dropped 5 bases and J dropped 11; count of bases not matched to a gene: 19. The CDR3 contains 16 residues. CDR1 is SGHRS and CDR2 is YFSETQ in the germline V gene. The TCR originated in a human donor who was either an allogeneic HSCT recipient or a stem cell or donor lymphocyte infusion donor (not recorded which). It is not recorded whose cells these are; they may come from a transplant donor. The rearrangement joins TRBV5-1 to TRBJ1-5; TRBD1 aligns across 7 bases. What was sequenced was blood, either unsorted or a sorted T cell fraction (not recorded which). DNA of the CDR3: TGCGCCAGCAGATCGGCTTCCGGGACAGAAGGATTGACCCAGCATTTT. This sequence encodes CASRSASGTEGLTQHF.